One sample yielded the 10 T cell receptor beta chains listed below, sequenced in a study of chemoradiotherapy in HPV16-positive cancers (dated by TCRdb to between 2022 and 2023). The method behind the library was the immunoSEQ multiplex PCR assay. Held by TCRdb, this immuneACCESS table contains in-frame sequences only and omits some clones. Under half of the omission traces to an unresolved V gene where checked; the cause of the rest is unknown. The sample table holds 6,500 to 9,000 clones, of which roughly nine tenths were seen once. Jointly, the top ten make up about 2.3% of the sample. Specimen: tumor tissue, collected from a patient who underwent chemoradiotherapy. The origin of the receptors is a human donor with HPV-associated anogenital cancer.

The V gene is TRBV7-6, the J gene TRBJ2-2; 11 nucleotides agree with TRBD2. Germline CDR1 and CDR2: SGHVS and FNYEAQ. J lost 6 bases, V lost 1 base, and 4 bases had no gene match. The CDR3 totals 16 residues. The CDR3 is CASSLGRSGGAGELFF. The CDR3 bases are TGTGCCAGCAGCTTAGGCCGTAGCGGGGGGGCCGGGGAGCTGTTTTTT.

J is TRBJ2-7 and V is TRBV10-3, with D perhaps matching TRBD2 (6 bases). V lost 2 bases and J 7 bases, leaving 21 bases between the germline ends. The CDR3 has 16 amino acids. Germline CDR1 is ENHRY and CDR2 is SYGVKD. The CDR3 is CAISEGGTGNRREQYF. Written as DNA, the CDR3 is TGTGCCATCAGTGAGGGGGGGACGGGCAACAGGAGGGAGCAGTACTTC.

This sequence joins TRBV19 and TRBJ1-2, with D possibly TRBD1 on 5 matching bases. CDR3 length: 13 amino acids. V lost 5 bases and J 8 bases, leaving 15 bases between the germline ends. The germline gives CDR1 LNHDA, CDR2 SQIVND (reference sequence). This chain's CDR3 is CASSVGTRRGYTF. The DNA for the CDR3 is TGTGCCAGTAGTGTAGGGACCCGCCGGGGCTACACCTTC.

The sample holds one count of this clone. The chain combines TRBV7-2 with TRBJ2-5, with D maybe TRBD1 (6 bases). Germline values: CDR1 SGHTA, CDR2 FQGNSA. This CDR3 has 14 residues. The V and J ends lost 1 base and 2 bases respectively, with 8 bases between them. CDR3 protein: CASSLGGQQETQYF. Here the CDR3 DNA reads TGTGCCAGCAGCTTAGGCGGACAGCAAGAGACCCAGTACTTC.

Only one count was recorded for this clone. The chain has TRBV6-5 and TRBJ2-7, with a weak D call TRBD1 (6 bases). Germline V CDR1 and CDR2: MNHEY, SVGAGI. V was clipped by 7 bases and J by 7 bases, with 17 bases between them. CDR3 size: 13 residues. DNA for the CDR3: TGTGCCAGCACGGACAGCCCCTACGGGGAGCAGTACTTC. It is translated as CASTDSPYGEQYF.

The J gene is TRBJ1-1, the V gene TRBV2; 7 nucleotides agree with TRBD1. The CDR3 has 15 residues. V dropped 6 bases and J dropped 1; count of bases not matched to a gene: 8. Germline V gives CDR1 SNHLY, CDR2 FYNNEI. The CDR3 loop is CASREQGQPNTEAFF. Written as DNA, the CDR3 is TGTGCCAGCAGGGAACAGGGACAGCCGAACACTGAAGCTTTCTTT.

The chain employs TRBV11-3 and TRBJ2-7; unclear D gene. The CDR3 is 14 amino acids. Germline-derived CDR1 and CDR2 are SGHNT and YENEEA. V dropped 0 bases and J dropped 0 bases, with 6 bases sitting between them. In nucleotides, the CDR3 is TGTGCCAGCAGCTTAGAGGACGCCTCCTACGAGCAGTACTTC. Translating it yields CASSLEDASYEQYF.

The gene calls are TRBV13 and TRBJ2-1, with D possibly TRBD2 on 5 matching bases. V was trimmed by 4 bases and J by 6 bases, leaving 13 bases between them. Germline CDR1 is PRHDT and CDR2 is FYEKMQ (reference sequence). This CDR3 spans 14 amino acids. The CDR3 coding sequence is TGTGCCAGCAGCTCCCAGGTGAGCGGCAATGAGCAGTTCTTC. Translating it yields CASSSQVSGNEQFF.

The DNA for the CDR3 is TGTGCCAGCAGCTCGGGACAGCAGGAAGAGACCCAGTACTTC. This translates into CASSSGQQEETQYF. The chain links TRBV5-4 to TRBJ2-5; 7 bases map to TRBD1. Germline CDR1 reads SGHNT; CDR2 reads YYREEE (reference sequence). The CDR3 is 14 residues long. Trimming removed 3 bases from V and 3 bases from J; junction bases left unmatched: 5.

This clone was detected only a few times. The chain carries TRBV7-9 and TRBJ1-1, with 8 positions matching TRBD1. CDR1 SEHNR and CDR2 FQNEAQ come from the germline V gene (reference sequence). Losses at the gene ends were 3 bases for V and 4 bases for J; bases not matched to a gene: 7. The CDR3 spans 15 residues. The CDR3 loop is CASSLFAGGGTEAFF. The CDR3, as DNA: TGTGCCAGCAGCTTGTTCGCAGGGGGCGGCACTGAAGCTTTCTTT. Together with reference TRBV7-9 and TRBJ1-1, the CDR3 gives the full variable domain: DTGVSQNPRHKITKRGQNVTFRCDPISEHNRLYWYRQTLGQGPEFLTYFQNEAQLEKSRLLSDRFSAERPKGSFSTLEIQRTEQGDSAMYLCASSLFAGGGTEAFFGQGTRLTVV.